This passage covers 26 T cell receptor beta chains from one sample sequenced in a study of cytomegalovirus exposure and HLA in healthy donors. The PCR contained 60 Vbeta and 13 Jbeta primers. Profiled with immunoSEQ multiplex PCR; TCRdb holds only in-frame clones, not every one. The sample yields 170,000 or so clones, just under 80% seen once. The sample was PBMCs. Receptors originate from a woman in her forties or fifties in good health and CMV-seropositive.

The sample holds a few counts of this clone. The V gene is TRBV4-2, the J gene TRBJ2-5, with 8 bases identical to TRBD2. Germline-derived CDR1 and CDR2 are LGHNA and YNFKEQ. This CDR3 has 17 amino acids. The V segment lost 0 bases and the J segment 4 bases; nucleotides outside the gene matches: 10. CDR3 sequence (DNA): TGTGCCAGCAGCCAAGAGGGGGGTGGCGGGGGGTCAGAGACCCAGTACTTC. Protein product: CASSQEGGGGGSETQYF.

As DNA, the CDR3 is TGTGCCAGCAGCCCCAGGGACTCTGGGGCCAACGTCCTGACTTTC. This translates into CASSPRDSGANVLTF. This chain connects TRBV4-2 to TRBJ2-6, with a weak D call TRBD1 (5 bases). Looked up from germline, CDR1 is LGHNA and CDR2 is YNFKEQ. V was clipped by 4 bases and J by 0 bases, with 7 bases between them. The CDR3 contains 15 residues.

CDR3: CASSSLQETQYF. CDR3 coding DNA: TGCGCCAGCAGCTCACTACAAGAGACCCAGTACTTC. The rearrangement joins TRBV5-1 to TRBJ2-5; no reliable D call. Germline values: CDR1 SGHRS, CDR2 YFSETQ. V lost 3 bases and J 2 bases, leaving 5 bases between the germline ends. There are 12 residues in the CDR3.

The gene calls are TRBV6-8 and TRBJ1-2; D gene uncertain. This CDR3 has 15 residues. The germline V gene encodes CDR1 MNHGY and CDR2 SAAAGT. Trimming shortened V by 5 bases and J by 2 bases, and 15 bases separated the two germline ends. CDR3 DNA: TGTGCCAGCAGTCCCCGGTGTACGTCGAACTATGGCTACACCTTC. It yields the protein CASSPRCTSNYGYTF.

The CDR3 DNA reads as TGTGCCAGCAGCTCCGACAGGGGTACCTACAATGAGCAGTTCTTC. Amino acids: CASSSDRGTYNEQFF. The V gene is TRBV6-5, the J gene TRBJ2-1; 8 nucleotides agree with TRBD1. The germline gives CDR1 MNHEY, CDR2 SVGAGI. The CDR3 totals 15 residues. Losses at the gene ends were 6 bases for V and 2 bases for J; bases not matched to a gene: 6.

The chain couples TRBV20-1 to TRBJ2-1, with TRBD1 matching 7 bases. The germline V gene has CDR1 DFQATT and CDR2 SNEGSKA (reference sequence). V gave up 6 bases and J gave up 11 bases; unmatched junction bases: 4. The CDR3 has 10 residues. CDR3 coding DNA: TGCAGTGCGTGGGACAGCAAGCAGTTCTTC. Protein: CSAWDSKQFF.

The chain couples TRBV4-1 to TRBJ2-1; TRBD2 is a possible D gene (6 bases). Trimming removed 4 bases at V and 7 bases at J, with 8 bases between. Germline assignment: CDR1 MGHRA and CDR2 YSYEKL. This CDR3 region has 12 residues. CDR3 sequence reads: CASSLSGNEQFF. The CDR3 bases are TGCGCCAGCAGCCTCAGCGGGAATGAGCAGTTCTTC.

The chain recombines TRBV18 with TRBJ2-1; maybe TRBD1 (5 bases). V lost 1 base and J 4 bases, leaving 11 bases between the germline ends. The CDR3 runs 15 residues. CDR1 KGHSH and CDR2 LQKENI come from the germline V gene. The CDR3 here is CASSPLLQGYNEQFF. In DNA, the CDR3 is TGTGCCAGCTCACCACTTTTGCAGGGATACAATGAGCAGTTCTTC.

The chain couples TRBV18 to TRBJ1-5; no firm D call. Deletions cut 3 bases from V and 0 bases from J, with 6 bases between. This CDR3 has 14 residues. Germline V gene sequence: CDR1 KGHSH, CDR2 LQKENI. The CDR3 bases are TGTGCCAGCTCACCTACAGATAGCAATCAGCCCCAGCATTTT. It translates to CASSPTDSNQPQHF.

The chain uses TRBV5-5 and TRBJ1-5; 9 nucleotides match TRBD1. The germline gives CDR1 SGHKS, CDR2 YYEKEE (reference sequence). V shed 0 bases and J 6 bases; nucleotides not matched to a gene: 4. CDR3 length: 15 residues. The CDR3 region has the DNA TGTGCCAGCAGCTTGGGACAGGGGGTAGGTCAGCCCCAGCATTTT. It translates to CASSLGQGVGQPQHF.

This chain joins TRBV5-1 and TRBJ2-1; 13 nucleotides agree with TRBD2. The CDR3 spans 18 residues. Losses at the gene ends were 4 bases for V and 3 bases for J; bases not matched to a gene: 10. The germline V gene has CDR1 SGHRS and CDR2 YFSETQ. The DNA of the CDR3 is TGCGCCAGCAGCCTACTAGCGGGGGGGCCTCCATTCTACAATGAGCAGTTCTTC. Translation gives CASSLLAGGPPFYNEQFF.

This chain uses TRBV7-2 with TRBJ2-1; tentative D call: TRBD2 (5 bases). The CDR3 extends over 15 amino acids. CDR1 is SGHTA, CDR2 FQGNSA, per germline. V lost 1 base and J lost 9, with 16 bases in between. The CDR3 spells CASSLGVVTRGEQFF. The DNA of the CDR3 is TGTGCCAGCAGCTTAGGCGTGGTTACTCGGGGTGAGCAGTTCTTC.

The chain couples TRBV10-3 to TRBJ2-7, with 7 nucleotides matching TRBD1. Germline-derived CDR1 and CDR2 are ENHRY and SYGVKD. V dropped 3 bases and J dropped 5; count of bases not matched to a gene: 10. The CDR3 has 15 amino acids. The CDR3 DNA follows: TGTGCCATCAGTGATTTCGGGACAGAGACGGACGAGCAGTACTTC. The encoded protein is CAISDFGTETDEQYF.

V is TRBV7-9 and J is TRBJ1-2; D uncertain. Per germline, CDR1 SEHNR and CDR2 FQNEAQ (reference sequence). Trimming removed 3 bases from V and 1 base from J, with 6 bases in between. The CDR3 is made up of 13 amino acids. CDR3 bases: TGTGCCAGCAGCTTTCGGGGTAACTATGGCTACACCTTC. Protein: CASSFRGNYGYTF.

The rearrangement links TRBV10-3 to TRBJ1-6, with TRBD1 matching over 10 bases. This CDR3 region has 17 residues. The V gene end was trimmed by 0 bases and the J gene end by 7 bases; junction bases not matched to a gene: 6. CDR1 and CDR2 from the germline V gene are ENHRY and SYGVKD. CDR3 loop: CAISESRGTGVNSPLHF. The CDR3 region has the DNA TGTGCCATCAGTGAGTCGAGGGGGACAGGGGTCAATTCACCCCTCCACTTT.

This clone was picked up many times. The chain is built from TRBV12-5 and TRBJ1-5; 7 nucleotides line up with TRBD1. Germline lookup yields CDR1 LGHNT and CDR2 FRNRAP. This CDR3 is 18 amino acids long. The junction had 11 bases not matched to a gene; V was cut back by 0 bases and J by 3 bases. DNA for the CDR3: TGTGCTAGTGGTTTGGTTACCCCCTCGACAGGGTCCAATCAGCCCCAGCATTTT. It codes for CASGLVTPSTGSNQPQHF. The full variable domain, its missing parts supplied by reference TRBV12-5 and TRBJ1-5, is DARVTQTPRHKVTEMGQEVTMRCQPILGHNTVFWYRQTMMQGLELLAYFRNRAPLDDSGMPKDRFSAEMPDATLATLKIQPSEPRDSAVYFCASGLVTPSTGSNQPQHFGDGTRLSIL.

This chain uses TRBV7-8 with TRBJ2-6; the D gene is possibly TRBD1 (5 bases). The CDR3 is 15 amino acids. Looked up from germline, CDR1 is SGHVS and CDR2 is FQNEAQ. Trimming left V 5 bases short and J 1 base short, with 9 bases between. The CDR3 nucleotides are TGTGCCAGCAGCGTATCAGGGTCTGGGGCCAACGTCCTGACTTTC. It codes for CASSVSGSGANVLTF.

The J gene is TRBJ1-3, the V gene TRBV19; no firm D call. Trimming took 4 bases from V and 0 from J, leaving 7 bases between them. Germline CDR1 and CDR2: LNHDA and SQIVND (reference sequence). The CDR3 totals 14 residues. The CDR3 nucleotides read TGTGCCAGTAGTAAAGATCTCTCTGGAAACACCATATATTTT. It is translated as CASSKDLSGNTIYF.

CDR3 DNA: TGCGCCAGCAGCCAAGATTGGGGCAGGAGCTCCTACGAGCAGTACTTC. As protein: CASSQDWGRSSYEQYF. The V call is TRBV4-1, the J call TRBJ2-7, with TRBD1 as a possible D gene (5 bases). The CDR3 length is 16 residues. CDR1 MGHRA and CDR2 YSYEKL come from the germline V gene. Trimming removed 0 bases at V and 0 bases at J, with 12 bases between.

This chain uses TRBV5-1 with TRBJ1-5, with a possible D match to TRBD1 (5 bases). Germline CDR1 SGHRS, CDR2 YFSETQ. Trimming removed 4 bases from V and 7 bases from J, with 15 bases in between. The CDR3 extends over 14 amino acids. The CDR3 loop is CASSPGGAGQPQHF. CDR3 bases: TGCGCCAGCAGCCCGGGCGGGGCAGGACAGCCCCAGCATTTT. Full variable domain (missing parts from reference TRBV5-1 and TRBJ1-5): KAGVTQTPRYLIKTRGQQVTLSCSPISGHRSVSWYQQTPGQGLQFLFEYFSETQRNKGNFPGRFSGRQFSNSRSEMNVSTLELGDSALYLCASSPGGAGQPQHFGDGTRLSIL.

The chain has TRBV6-5 and TRBJ2-7, with 8 bases identical to TRBD2. The V gene's germline CDR1 is MNHEY and CDR2 SVGAGI. V shed 5 bases and J 3 bases; nucleotides not matched to a gene: 6. There are 14 residues in the CDR3. The CDR3 loop reads CASSPRGEIYEQYF. The CDR3 DNA follows: TGTGCCAGCAGTCCGCGGGGGGAAATCTACGAGCAGTACTTC.

This clone was found a few times. The gene calls are TRBV5-5 and TRBJ2-2; D perhaps matches TRBD1 (6 bases). Trimming took off 2 bases at V and 1 base at J, with 15 bases between the two ends. Germline values: CDR1 SGHKS, CDR2 YYEKEE (reference sequence). The length of the CDR3 is 17 residues. The CDR3 spells CASSFHRVLGNTGELFF. CDR3 nucleotide sequence: TGTGCCAGCAGCTTTCACAGGGTTCTTGGGAACACCGGGGAGCTGTTTTTT. Looking up the rest from reference TRBV5-5 and TRBJ2-2 gives the full variable domain: DAGVTQSPTHLIKTRGQQVTLRCSPISGHKSVSWYQQVLGQGPQFIFQYYEKEERGRGNFPDRFSARQFPNYSSELNVNALLLGDSALYLCASSFHRVLGNTGELFFGEGSRLTVL.

The genes are TRBV5-4 and TRBJ1-1, with D perhaps matching TRBD1 (6 bases). V was shortened by 2 bases and J by 0 bases, with 8 bases between the two germline ends. Germline CDR1 and CDR2: SGHNT and YYREEE (reference sequence). CDR3 length: 14 residues. The CDR3 nucleotides are TGTGCCAGCAGCTTAGGGGGTATGAACACTGAAGCTTTCTTT. It is translated as CASSLGGMNTEAFF.

This chain connects TRBV7-3 to TRBJ2-2, with TRBD1 matching 7 bases. CDR3 size: 13 residues. Germline CDR1 SGHTA, CDR2 FQGTGA. Trimming took 5 bases from V and 6 from J; bases not matched to a gene: 3. The DNA for the CDR3 is TGTGCCAGCAGCGCCACAGGGGCCGGGGAGCTGTTTTTT. Residues: CASSATGAGELFF.

Turning to this clone: One end of the junction fails to match germline, which may point to a read error. The rearrangement uses TRBV27 and TRBJ2-1, with a weak D call TRBD1 (6 bases). The length of the CDR3 is 13 residues. From germline, CDR1 is MNHEY and CDR2 SMNVEV (reference sequence). CDR3 sequence (DNA): TGTGCCAGCAGTCTCCGGACAGCCGATGAACAGTTCTTC. Its translation is CASSLRTADEQFF.

The rearrangement links TRBV7-9 to TRBJ2-2; D is possibly TRBD1 (5 bases). The CDR3 is 15 amino acids. The V and J ends lost 10 bases and 0 bases respectively, with 15 bases between them. Germline V gene sequence: CDR1 SEHNR, CDR2 FQNEAQ (reference sequence). DNA of the CDR3: TGTGCCATCCATTATCAGGGTTCGAACACCGGGGAGCTGTTTTTT. Translated, it gives CAIHYQGSNTGELFF.